Following are 27 T cell receptor beta chains from one sample sequenced in a study of blood T cells in healthy people across ages. The second PCR ran roughly 7 to 11 cycles with a sample-barcoded 5' primer and J-beta primers. From the 5' RACE reads, TCRdb called clonotypes with MiXCR, one entry per CDR3 protein. The table includes roughly 1.4 million distinct CDR3 sequences, around 55% detected once. Sequencing was performed on blood. The receptors shown here come from a man younger than 35 in good health.

The chain recombines TRBV10-3 with TRBJ1-6; D is undetermined. From germline, CDR1 is ENHRY and CDR2 SYGVKD. V lost 7 bases to trimming and J lost 15 bases, with 16 bases between them. The CDR3 has 12 amino acids. The DNA of the CDR3 is TGTGCCATCACCCTGGGAGTTGACGTCCTCCACTTT. Translating it yields CAITLGVDVLHF.

This clonotype was recorded once. The genes are TRBV6-1 and TRBJ2-1; unclear D gene. The J call is doubtful: the DNA matches TRBJ2-7 better. The germline V gene has CDR1 MNHNS and CDR2 SASEGT. The CDR3 totals 14 residues. CDR3 sequence: CAGRNSDLSYEQYF. The CDR3 nucleotides are TGTGCCGGACGAAACAGTGACCTTTCCTACGAGCAGTACTTC.

The chain has TRBV29-1 and TRBJ2-1; 10 bases fit TRBD2. The V gene end was trimmed by 4 bases and the J gene end by 2 bases; junction bases not matched to a gene: 11. Per the germline V gene, CDR1 is SQVTM and CDR2 is ANQGSEA. This CDR3 has 17 residues. The CDR3, as DNA: TGCAGCGTTGGGGGAACTAGCGGGAAAGTTGCCTACAATGAGCAGTTCTTC. Encoded protein: CSVGGTSGKVAYNEQFF.

The CDR3 bases are TGTGCCAGCAGCGCCCACGACAATGAGCAGTTCTTC. Its translation: CASSAHDNEQFF. The chain is built from TRBV9 and TRBJ2-1; D is ambiguous. Germline CDR1 SGDLS, CDR2 YYNGEE. Trimming cost V 3 bases and J 5 bases, with 6 bases left between them. CDR3 size: 12 residues.

This rearrangement joins TRBV2 to TRBJ2-4; 10 bases align to TRBD1. The DNA end is more similar to TRBJ2-7, so the J call may be wrong. Looked up from germline, CDR1 is SNHLY and CDR2 is FYNNEI. CDR3 length: 13 amino acids. The CDR3 bases are TGTGCCAGCAGGGGGGGACAGGGGAACGAGCAGTACTTC. Protein sequence: CASRGGQGNEQYF.

The chain recombines TRBV7-9 with TRBJ2-7, with D unresolved. V lost 7 bases to trimming and J lost 2 bases, with 12 bases between them. There are 13 residues in the CDR3. CDR1 is SEHNR, CDR2 FQNEAQ, per germline (reference sequence). The CDR3 sequence: CASNQGDPYEQYF. CDR3 nucleotides: TGTGCCAGCAACCAAGGAGATCCCTACGAGCAGTACTTC. The full variable domain, with the rest looked up from reference TRBV7-9 and TRBJ2-7, is DTGVSQNPRHKITKRGQNVTFRCDPISEHNRLYWYRQTLGQGPEFLTYFQNEAQLEKSRLLSDRFSAERPKGSFSTLEIQRTEQGDSAMYLCASNQGDPYEQYFGPGTRLTVT.

The J gene is TRBJ1-2, the V gene TRBV12-3 or TRBV12-4, with 9 bases identical to TRBD1. Trimming cost V 6 bases and J 7 bases; bases outside gene matches: 9. The CDR3 runs 14 residues. In DNA, the CDR3 is TGTGCCAGCAGCCAGACAGGGGGGAGGGTTGGCTACACCTTC. Translating it yields CASSQTGGRVGYTF.

This sequence joins TRBV21-1 and TRBJ2-4; the table gives TRBD1 as D, unverified against the DNA. TRBV21-1 is shown as a pseudogene. This CDR3 has 18 residues. CDR3 protein: CASSIYGRIDLSRGEQYF. The DNA of the CDR3 is TGTGCCAGCAGCATCTACGGAAGGATAGACTTGTCACGAGGGGAGCAGTACTTC.

The V gene is TRBV11-3, the J gene TRBJ2-1; tentatively, D is TRBD2 (6 bases). Per germline, CDR1 SGHNT and CDR2 YENEEA. This CDR3 is 16 amino acids long. The V end was cut by 2 bases, the J end by 2 bases, with 13 bases between. DNA of the CDR3: TGTGCCAGCAGCTTACGATCCGGGACTCCCTACAATGAGCAGTTCTTC. Translation: CASSLRSGTPYNEQFF.

The chain carries TRBV4-3 and TRBJ2-1; 7 positions agree with TRBD2. V was pared by 4 bases and J by 8 bases, with 14 bases of the junction left unmatched. CDR1 and CDR2 from the germline V gene are LGHNA and YSLEER. The CDR3 has 16 amino acids. CDR3 nucleotides: TGCGCCAGCAGCCTTAGGCACCGAGCGGGGAGGGATGAGCAGTTCTTC. Its translation is CASSLRHRAGRDEQFF.

This sequence joins TRBV6-1 and TRBJ1-2; no clear D gene. The V gene lost 0 bases and the J gene lost 1 base, with 12 bases spanning the gap. Germline CDR1 and CDR2: MNHNS and SASEGT. This CDR3 is built from 16 residues. The DNA of the CDR3 is TGTGCCAGCAGTGAAGCAATTGGCGCCTATAACTATGGCTACACCTTC. This gives the protein CASSEAIGAYNYGYTF.

This clonotype showed up just a few times. This chain uses TRBV6-2 or TRBV6-3 with TRBJ1-6; the match to TRBD1 covers 7 bases. This CDR3 comprises 15 residues. Germline V gives CDR1 MNHEY, CDR2 SVGEGT. Unmatched junction bases numbered 2, after V lost 6 bases and J lost 0 bases. Written as DNA, the CDR3 is TGTGCCAGCAGACAGGGGAGCTCCTATAATTCACCCCTCCACTTT. It specifies CASRQGSSYNSPLHF.

DNA for the CDR3: TGTGCCAGCAGCTTACCCCGGGACAGGGCGTATTTT. This sequence encodes CASSLPRDRAYF. V gene TRBV7-2 combines with J gene TRBJ2-3; 9 nucleotides agree with TRBD1. Germline trimming cut 2 bases from V and 14 bases from J; bases unmatched to any gene: 5. Per germline, CDR1 SGHTA and CDR2 FQGNSA. This CDR3 is 12 amino acids long.

This clonotype was counted ten times or more. The J gene is TRBJ2-7, the V gene TRBV27; 9 bases line up with TRBD1. Unmatched junction bases numbered 6, after V lost 6 bases and J lost 0 bases. CDR3 length equals 15 residues. The germline CDR1 and CDR2 sequences are MNHEY and SMNVEV (reference sequence). CDR3 region: CASSFGTGFSYEQYF. CDR3 sequence (DNA): TGTGCCAGCAGCTTCGGGACAGGGTTCTCCTACGAGCAGTACTTC.

This clonotype has just a few counts. The gene calls are TRBV5-6 and TRBJ2-1; unclear D gene. This CDR3 contains 14 residues. Germline V gives CDR1 SGHDT, CDR2 YYEEEE. V dropped 1 base and J dropped 8 bases, with 13 bases sitting between them. The CDR3: CASSLSLLEDEQFF. The CDR3 DNA reads as TGTGCCAGCAGCTTGTCCCTCCTTGAGGATGAGCAGTTCTTC.

Only one count was recorded for this clonotype. J is TRBJ1-1 and V is TRBV29-1; D remains unclear. This CDR3 has 13 residues. Germline-derived CDR1 and CDR2 are SQVTM and ANQGSEA. Trimming removed 4 bases at V and 1 base at J, with 10 bases between. CDR3 in amino acids: CSVGGLRNTEAFF. The CDR3 nucleotides read TGCAGCGTTGGAGGACTCCGGAACACTGAAGCTTTCTTT.

The chain couples TRBV14 to TRBJ2-7; 8 bases match TRBD2. V was clipped by 4 bases and J by 2 bases; unmatched bases: 4. The CDR3 consists of 14 residues. The germline V gene encodes CDR1 SGHDN and CDR2 FVKESK. The chain's CDR3 is CASSLLSGTYEQYF. CDR3 DNA: TGTGCCAGCAGCCTTCTTAGCGGGACCTACGAGCAGTACTTC.

The gene calls are TRBV4-1 and TRBJ2-4, with 8 positions matching TRBD2. J lost 3 bases, V lost 0 bases, and 16 bases had no gene match. Looked up from germline, CDR1 is MGHRA and CDR2 is YSYEKL. CDR3 length equals 20 residues. The CDR3 reads CASSQEGLLGGGIGKNIQYF. CDR3 nucleotide sequence: TGCGCCAGCAGCCAAGAAGGTTTACTCGGCGGGGGGATAGGCAAAAACATTCAGTACTTC.

V gene TRBV29-1 combines with J gene TRBJ2-1; 7 bases fit TRBD2. The end of the DNA aligns better with TRBJ2-7, so the J call may be wrong. The CDR3 loop spans 13 amino acids. From germline, CDR1 is SQVTM and CDR2 ANQGSEA. The CDR3 loop reads CSVIGRNYNEQYF. The CDR3 DNA reads as TGCAGCGTTATCGGGAGGAACTACAATGAGCAGTACTTC.

This clonotype was observed once. This rearrangement joins TRBV6-5 to TRBJ1-1; D may be TRBD1 (6 bases). V lost 5 bases to trimming and J lost 5 bases, with 18 bases between them. This CDR3 contains 15 residues. From germline, CDR1 is MNHEY and CDR2 SVGAGI. The CDR3 bases are TGTGCCAGCAGTAAGCGCCTGGCGGGGGCTACTGAAGCTTTCTTT. The encoded protein is CASSKRLAGATEAFF.

This clonotype has a handful of counts. J is TRBJ2-2 and V is TRBV5-1; D is undetermined. The CDR3 totals 14 residues. V lost 0 bases to trimming and J lost 1 base, with 4 bases between them. Looked up from germline, CDR1 is SGHRS and CDR2 is YFSETQ. CDR3 bases: TGCGCCAGCAGCTTGGCCCAGAACACCGGGGAGCTGTTTTTT. This sequence encodes CASSLAQNTGELFF. Full variable domain (rest looked up from reference TRBV5-1 and TRBJ2-2): KAGVTQTPRYLIKTRGQQVTLSCSPISGHRSVSWYQQTPGQGLQFLFEYFSETQRNKGNFPGRFSGRQFSNSRSEMNVSTLELGDSALYLCASSLAQNTGELFFGEGSRLTVL.

V usage is TRBV18 and J usage is TRBJ2-6; TRBD1 aligns across 8 bases. V was clipped by 0 bases and J by 1 base; unmatched bases: 5. Germline loops: CDR1 KGHSH, CDR2 LQKENI. The length of the CDR3 is 18 residues. The CDR3 here is CASSPPTGGISGANVLTF. The CDR3 nucleotides are TGTGCCAGCTCACCACCTACAGGGGGAATATCTGGGGCCAACGTCCTGACTTTC.

There are a few counts of this clonotype. This chain connects TRBV28 to TRBJ2-1; D is uncertain. The CDR3 extends over 16 amino acids. Per the germline V gene, CDR1 is MDHEN and CDR2 is SYDVKM. V shed 4 bases and J shed 4 bases, with 17 bases lying between them. CDR3 bases: TGTGCCAGCAGTTCGAGTTACGGAACCATATACAATGAGCAGTTCTTC. Amino acid sequence: CASSSSYGTIYNEQFF.

CDR3 loop: CASSLARGGPLEQYF. The CDR3 DNA reads TGTGCCAGCAGCTTAGCTAGGGGAGGGCCGTTGGAGCAGTACTTC. V usage is TRBV11-2 and J usage is TRBJ2-7; TRBD2 aligns across 7 bases. Germline CDR1 reads SGHAT; CDR2 reads FQNNGV. V was pared by 1 base and J by 7 bases, with 10 bases of the junction left unmatched. The CDR3 has 15 residues. Full variable domain (missing parts from reference TRBV11-2 and TRBJ2-7): EAGVAQSPRYKIIEKRQSVAFWCNPISGHATLYWYQQILGQGPKLLIQFQNNGVVDDSQLPKDRFSAERLKGVDSTLKIQPAKLEDSAVYLCASSLARGGPLEQYFGPGTRLTVT.

V gene TRBV11-2 combines with J gene TRBJ2-7; D is perhaps TRBD2 (6 bases). Per the germline V gene, CDR1 is SGHAT and CDR2 is FQNNGV. V lost 4 bases to trimming and J lost 7 bases, with 26 bases between them. The CDR3 spans 17 residues. CDR3 in DNA: TGTGCCAGCAGCTCGGGGCTAGCTCCGGGACTTCACAATGAGCAGTACTTC. Encoded protein: CASSSGLAPGLHNEQYF.

The chain recombines TRBV29-1 with TRBJ2-3; 7 positions match TRBD2. This CDR3 has 16 amino acids. Germline V lookup: CDR1 SQVTM, CDR2 ANQGSEA. V was pared by 1 base and J by 2 bases, with 9 bases of the junction left unmatched. The CDR3 loop reads CSVEGGGSMITDTQYF. DNA for the CDR3: TGCAGCGTTGAAGGGGGCGGGAGTATGATCACAGATACGCAGTATTTT.

The chain recombines TRBV6-5 with TRBJ2-7, with TRBD1 as a possible D gene (5 bases). The CDR3 is 17 amino acids. Germline V gene data show CDR1 as MNHEY and CDR2 as SVGAGI. V was shortened by 0 bases and J by 2 bases, with 17 bases between the two germline ends. CDR3 sequence reads: CASSYSLPGAAAYEQYF. DNA for the CDR3: TGTGCCAGCAGTTACTCCTTACCTGGGGCGGCTGCCTACGAGCAGTACTTC.